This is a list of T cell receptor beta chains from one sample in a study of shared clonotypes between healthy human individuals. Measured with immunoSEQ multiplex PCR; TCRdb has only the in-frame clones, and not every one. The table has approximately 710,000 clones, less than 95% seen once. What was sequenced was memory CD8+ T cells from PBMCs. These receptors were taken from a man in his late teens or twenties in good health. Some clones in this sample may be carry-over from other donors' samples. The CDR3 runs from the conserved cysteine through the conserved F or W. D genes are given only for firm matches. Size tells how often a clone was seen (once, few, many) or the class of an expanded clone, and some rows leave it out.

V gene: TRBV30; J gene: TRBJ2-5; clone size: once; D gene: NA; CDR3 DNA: TGTGCCTGGAGCCTGGGACTTGAGACCCAGTACTTC; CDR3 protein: CAWSLGLETQYF
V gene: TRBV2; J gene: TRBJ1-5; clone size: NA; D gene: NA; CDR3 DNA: TGTGCCAGCAGTGAAGAGGTGATCTATAGCAATCAGCCCCAGCATTTT; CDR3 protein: CASSEEVIYSNQPQHF
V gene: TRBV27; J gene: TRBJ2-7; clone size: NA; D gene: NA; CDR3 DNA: TGTGCCAGCAGTTTGGATGGCGGGGAGCAGTACTTC; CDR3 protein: CASSLDGGEQYF
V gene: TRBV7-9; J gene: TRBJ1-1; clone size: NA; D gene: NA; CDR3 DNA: TGTGCCAGCAGCTTAGAGTTCGGTCCCGGCGGTGAAGCTTTCTTT; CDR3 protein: CASSLEFGPGGEAFF
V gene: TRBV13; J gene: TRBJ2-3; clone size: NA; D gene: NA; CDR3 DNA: TGTGCCAGCAGCTTAGGCCTAGGGCCGGGCACAGATACGCAGTATTTT; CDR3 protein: CASSLGLGPGTDTQYF
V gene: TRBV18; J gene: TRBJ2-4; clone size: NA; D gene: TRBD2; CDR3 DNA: TGTGCCAGCTCACCGGATGGCCGGACTAGCGGGAGGGCCCTAGGCAAAAACATTCAGTACTTC; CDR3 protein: CASSPDGRTSGRALGKNIQYF
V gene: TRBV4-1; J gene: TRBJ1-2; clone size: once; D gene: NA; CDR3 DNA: TGCGCCAGCAGCCAAGATTGGGGTTTCTATGGCTACACCTTC; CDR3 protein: CASSQDWGFYGYTF
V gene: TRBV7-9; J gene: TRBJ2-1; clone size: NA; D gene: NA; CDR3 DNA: TGTGCCAGCAGCTTAGGGGATAGAACCGACAATGAGCAGTTCTTC; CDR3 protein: CASSLGDRTDNEQFF
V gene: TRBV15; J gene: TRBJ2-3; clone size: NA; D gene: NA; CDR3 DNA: TGTGCCACCAGCAGAGGCGCCGAAGCGAGCACAGATACGCAGTATTTT; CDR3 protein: CATSRGAEASTDTQYF
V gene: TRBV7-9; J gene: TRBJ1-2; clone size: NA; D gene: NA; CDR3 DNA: TGTGCCAGCAGATACGGGACGGACTATGGCTACACCTTC; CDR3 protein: CASRYGTDYGYTF
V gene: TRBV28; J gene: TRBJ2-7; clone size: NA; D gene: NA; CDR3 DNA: TGTGCCAGCAGCACCCTCGTGTGGGGGGCCGGGGAGCAGTACTTC; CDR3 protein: CASSTLVWGAGEQYF
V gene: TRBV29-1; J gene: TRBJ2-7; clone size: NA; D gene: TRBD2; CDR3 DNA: TGCAGCGCCCTTGGCTGGACTAGCGGGGGGCAATCCTACGAGCAGTACTTC; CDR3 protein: CSALGWTSGGQSYEQYF
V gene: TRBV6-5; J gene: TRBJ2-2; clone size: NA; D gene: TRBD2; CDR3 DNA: TGTGCCAGCAGTTACCTAGCGGCGAACACCGGGGAGCTGTTTTTT; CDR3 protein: CASSYLAANTGELFF
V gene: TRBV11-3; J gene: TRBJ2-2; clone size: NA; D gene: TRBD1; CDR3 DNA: TGTGCCAGCAGCTTAGGGATCAGGGGGTACACCGGGGAGCTGTTTTTT; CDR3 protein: CASSLGIRGYTGELFF
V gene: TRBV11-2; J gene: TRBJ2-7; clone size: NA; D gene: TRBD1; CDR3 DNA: TGTGCCAGCAGCGCAAGGGGGTCGCGGCAGGGGGAAAATCTCTACGAGCAGTACTTC; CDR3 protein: CASSARGSRQGENLYEQYF
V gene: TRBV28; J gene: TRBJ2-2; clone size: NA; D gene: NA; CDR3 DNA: TGTGCCAGCAGTTTTATAGTGATAGCGAACACCGGGGAGCTGTTTTTT; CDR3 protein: CASSFIVIANTGELFF
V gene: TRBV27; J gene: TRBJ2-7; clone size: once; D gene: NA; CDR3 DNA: TGTGCCAGCAGTATCTGGACGACTGGGACTCCCTACGAGCAGTACTTC; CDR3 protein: CASSIWTTGTPYEQYF
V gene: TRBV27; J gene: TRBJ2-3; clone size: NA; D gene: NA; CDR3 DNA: TGTGCCAGCAGTTGGGGGAGAAGCCCAGATACGCAGTATTTT; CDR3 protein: CASSWGRSPDTQYF
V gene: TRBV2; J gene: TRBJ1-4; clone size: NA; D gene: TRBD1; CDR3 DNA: TGTGCCAGCAGCCCCGTGGGACAGGGGGCGACTAATGAAAAACTGTTTTTT; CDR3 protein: CASSPVGQGATNEKLFF
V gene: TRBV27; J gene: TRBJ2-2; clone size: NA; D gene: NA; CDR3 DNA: TGTGCCAGCAGAACCCGACATCCACCACACACCGGGGAGCTGTTTTTT; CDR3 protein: CASRTRHPPHTGELFF
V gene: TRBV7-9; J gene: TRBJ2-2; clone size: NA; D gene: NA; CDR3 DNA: TGTGCCAGCAGCTTTCCGGCGGCCGGGGAGCTGTTTTTT; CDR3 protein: CASSFPAAGELFF
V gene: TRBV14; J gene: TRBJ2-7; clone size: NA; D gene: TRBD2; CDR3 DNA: TGTGCCAGCAGCCACAACACCGGGACTAGCTTCAACGAGCAGTACTTC; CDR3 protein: CASSHNTGTSFNEQYF
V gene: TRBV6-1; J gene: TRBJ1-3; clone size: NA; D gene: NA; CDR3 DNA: TGTGCCAGCAGTGACACGGGGTGGGGCGCAGGAAACACCATATATTTT; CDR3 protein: CASSDTGWGAGNTIYF
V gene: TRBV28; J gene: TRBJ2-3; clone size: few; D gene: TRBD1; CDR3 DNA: TGTGCCAGCAGTTTTGAGACAGGGGCAGATACGCAGTATTTT; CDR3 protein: CASSFETGADTQYF
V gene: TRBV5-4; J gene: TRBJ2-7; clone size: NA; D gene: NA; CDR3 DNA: TGTGCCAGCAGCTTAATCGGGACAACCTCCTACGAGCAGTACTTC; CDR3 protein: CASSLIGTTSYEQYF
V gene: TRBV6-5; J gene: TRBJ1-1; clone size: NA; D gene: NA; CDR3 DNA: TGTGCCAGCAACAGACAGGAGAACACTGAAGCTTTCTTT; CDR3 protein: CASNRQENTEAFF
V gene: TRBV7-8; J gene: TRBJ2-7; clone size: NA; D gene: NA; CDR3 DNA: TGTGCCAGCAGCTTAGCGGGGGCCCTCGAGCAGTACTTC; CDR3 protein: CASSLAGALEQYF
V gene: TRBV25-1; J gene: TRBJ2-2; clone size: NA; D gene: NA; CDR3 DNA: TGTGCCAGCAGTGACCCCGCCGGGGAGCTGTTTTTT; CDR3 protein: CASSDPAGELFF
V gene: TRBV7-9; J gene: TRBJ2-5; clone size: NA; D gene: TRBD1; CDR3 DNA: TGTGCCAGCAGCCCGGGACAGAATCAAGAGACCCAGTACTTC; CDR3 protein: CASSPGQNQETQYF
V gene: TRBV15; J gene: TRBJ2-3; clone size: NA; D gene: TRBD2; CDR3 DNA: TGTGCCACCAGCAAGACCGCTAGCGGGAGGGAGACAGATACGCAGTATTTT; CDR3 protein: CATSKTASGRETDTQYF
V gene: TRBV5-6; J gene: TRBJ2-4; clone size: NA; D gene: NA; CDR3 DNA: TGTGCCAGCAGCTTGATGTTCTACCACGAGAGGGAAAACATTCAGTACTTC; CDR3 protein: CASSLMFYHERENIQYF
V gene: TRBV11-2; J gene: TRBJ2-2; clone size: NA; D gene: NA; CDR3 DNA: TGTGCCAGCAGCATCTGGGTCAGACTGGAGGGAGGTGCCGGGGAGCTGTTTTTT; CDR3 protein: CASSIWVRLEGGAGELFF
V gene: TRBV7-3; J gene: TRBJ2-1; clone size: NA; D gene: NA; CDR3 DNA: TGTGCCAGCAGCTTAAAAGTCCGGCGAGGGGGTTACAATGAGCAGTTCTTC; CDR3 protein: CASSLKVRRGGYNEQFF
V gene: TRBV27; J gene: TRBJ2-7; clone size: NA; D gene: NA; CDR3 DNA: TGTGCCAGCAGTTTAGTATCGGTGAGCGTTAACGAGCAGTACTTC; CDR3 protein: CASSLVSVSVNEQYF
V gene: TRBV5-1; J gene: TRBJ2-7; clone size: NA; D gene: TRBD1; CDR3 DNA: TGCGCCAGCAGCAAAGGGACAGGCAAGGCCTACGAGCAGTACTTC; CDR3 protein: CASSKGTGKAYEQYF
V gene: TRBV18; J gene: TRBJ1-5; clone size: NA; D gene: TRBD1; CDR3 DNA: TGTGCCAGCTCAGACGACAGGGGAGGAAGTCAGCCCCAGCATTTT; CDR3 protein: CASSDDRGGSQPQHF
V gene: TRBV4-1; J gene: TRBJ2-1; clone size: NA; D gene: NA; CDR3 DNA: TGCGCCAGCAGCCAAGTAACTAGTGTTTACAATGAGCAGTTCTTC; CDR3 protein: CASSQVTSVYNEQFF
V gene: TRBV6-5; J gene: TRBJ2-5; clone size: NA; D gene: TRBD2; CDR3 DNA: TGTGCCAGCAGTTACTTCGCGGGAGATGGTGAGACCCAGTACTTC; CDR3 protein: CASSYFAGDGETQYF